This TCR beta chain is from a study of blood T cells in healthy people across ages. Healthy Caucasians from Russia aged roughly 6 to 95 served as donors. In each sample, at least 7 million PBMCs were isolated. This clonotype occurred a few times. With V trimmed by 3 bases and J by 4 bases, 2 bases remained unmatched. The CDR3 runs to 15 residues. CDR1 is MGHDK and CDR2 is SYGVNS in the germline V gene. For the second PCR, which ran for about 6 to 12 cycles, a sample-barcoded 5' primer and a J-beta primer mix were used. In TCRdb, the 5' RACE reads were re-called with MiXCR into one record per CDR3 protein. The sample lists about 1,400,000 distinct CDR3 sequences; roughly 45% were seen once.

The sequenced material came from blood. This receptor was identified in a woman under 30 in good health. The chain combines TRBV25-1 with TRBJ2-7; TRBD2 aligns across 14 bases. CDR3 in DNA: TGTGCCAGCAGTGAGGGGACTAGCGGGGGTTACGAGCAGTACTTC. As protein: CASSEGTSGGYEQYF.